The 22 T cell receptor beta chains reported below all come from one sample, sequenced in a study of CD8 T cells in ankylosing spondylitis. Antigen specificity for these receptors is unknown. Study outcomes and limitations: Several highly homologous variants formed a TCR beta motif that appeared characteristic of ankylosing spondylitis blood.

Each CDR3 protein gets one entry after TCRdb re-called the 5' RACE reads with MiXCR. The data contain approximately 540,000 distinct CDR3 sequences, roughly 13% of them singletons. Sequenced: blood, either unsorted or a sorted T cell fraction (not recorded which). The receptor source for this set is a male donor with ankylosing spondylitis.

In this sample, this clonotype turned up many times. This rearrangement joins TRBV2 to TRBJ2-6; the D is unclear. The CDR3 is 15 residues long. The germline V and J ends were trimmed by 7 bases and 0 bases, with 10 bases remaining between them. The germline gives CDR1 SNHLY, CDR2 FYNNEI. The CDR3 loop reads CASTSGVSGANVLTF. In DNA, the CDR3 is TGTGCCAGCACTTCAGGAGTCTCTGGGGCCAACGTCCTGACTTTC.

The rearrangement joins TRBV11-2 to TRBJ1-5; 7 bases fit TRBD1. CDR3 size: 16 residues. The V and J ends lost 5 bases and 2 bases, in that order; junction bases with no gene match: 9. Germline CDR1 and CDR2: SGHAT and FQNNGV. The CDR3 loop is CASSKSPQGGNQPQHF. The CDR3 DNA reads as TGTGCCAGCAGCAAGTCCCCCCAGGGGGGCAATCAGCCCCAGCATTTT.

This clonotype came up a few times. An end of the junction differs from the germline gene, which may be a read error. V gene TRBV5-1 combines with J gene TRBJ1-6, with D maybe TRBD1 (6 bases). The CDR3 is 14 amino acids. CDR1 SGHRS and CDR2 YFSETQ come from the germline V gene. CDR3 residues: CASSLGQENSPLHF. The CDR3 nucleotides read TGTGCCAGCAGCTTGGGACAAGAAAATTCACCCCTCCACTTT.

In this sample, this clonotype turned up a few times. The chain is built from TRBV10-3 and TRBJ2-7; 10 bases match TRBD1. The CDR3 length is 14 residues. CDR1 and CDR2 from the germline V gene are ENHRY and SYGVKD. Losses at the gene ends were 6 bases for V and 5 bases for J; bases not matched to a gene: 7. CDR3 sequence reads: CAISPGTGAHEQYF. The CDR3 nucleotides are TGTGCCATCAGCCCCGGGACAGGGGCCCACGAGCAGTACTTC.

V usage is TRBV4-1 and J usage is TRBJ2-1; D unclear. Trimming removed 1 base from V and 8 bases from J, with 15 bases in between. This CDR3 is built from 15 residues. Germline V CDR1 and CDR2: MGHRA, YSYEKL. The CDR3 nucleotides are TGCGCCAGCAGCCAAGGAGTTCAGCTGAACTATGAGCAGTTCTTC. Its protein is CASSQGVQLNYEQFF.

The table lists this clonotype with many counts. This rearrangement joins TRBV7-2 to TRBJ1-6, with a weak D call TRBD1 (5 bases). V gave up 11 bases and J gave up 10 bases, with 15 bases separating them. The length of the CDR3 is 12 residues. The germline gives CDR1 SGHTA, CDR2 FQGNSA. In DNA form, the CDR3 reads TGTGCCGTGGGGGGTGGGGGATCACCCCTCCACTTT. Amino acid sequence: CAVGGGGSPLHF.

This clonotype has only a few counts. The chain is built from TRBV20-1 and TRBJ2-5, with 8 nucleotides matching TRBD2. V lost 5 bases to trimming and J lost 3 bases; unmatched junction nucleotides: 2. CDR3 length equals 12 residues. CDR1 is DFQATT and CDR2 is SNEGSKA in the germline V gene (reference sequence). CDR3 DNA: TGCAGTGCTCGGGGGGGGAAAGAGACCCAGTACTTC. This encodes CSARGGKETQYF.

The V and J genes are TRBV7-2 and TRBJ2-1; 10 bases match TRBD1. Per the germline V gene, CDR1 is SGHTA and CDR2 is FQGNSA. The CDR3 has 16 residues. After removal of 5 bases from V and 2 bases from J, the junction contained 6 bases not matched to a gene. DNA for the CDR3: TGTGCCAGCAGCCCCCGGGACAGGGGCGCCTACAATGAGCAGTTCTTC. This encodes CASSPRDRGAYNEQFF.

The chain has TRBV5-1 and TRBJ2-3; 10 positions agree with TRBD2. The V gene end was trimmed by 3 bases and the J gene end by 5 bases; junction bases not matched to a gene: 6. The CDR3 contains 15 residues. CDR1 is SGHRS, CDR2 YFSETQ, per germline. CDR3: CASSYLAGDKDTQYF. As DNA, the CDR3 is TGCGCCAGCAGCTATCTAGCGGGAGATAAAGATACGCAGTATTTT. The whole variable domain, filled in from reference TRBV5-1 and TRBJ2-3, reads KAGVTQTPRYLIKTRGQQVTLSCSPISGHRSVSWYQQTPGQGLQFLFEYFSETQRNKGNFPGRFSGRQFSNSRSEMNVSTLELGDSALYLCASSYLAGDKDTQYFGPGTRLTVL.

In DNA form, the CDR3 reads TGTGCCAGCAGCGGGCGTCGCGGCCCGAATGAGCAGTTCTTC. Encoded protein: CASSGRRGPNEQFF. The chain couples TRBV11-3 to TRBJ2-1, with no clear D. CDR1 and CDR2 from the germline V gene are SGHNT and YENEEA. There are 14 residues in the CDR3. V shed 5 bases and J shed 7 bases, with 15 bases lying between them.

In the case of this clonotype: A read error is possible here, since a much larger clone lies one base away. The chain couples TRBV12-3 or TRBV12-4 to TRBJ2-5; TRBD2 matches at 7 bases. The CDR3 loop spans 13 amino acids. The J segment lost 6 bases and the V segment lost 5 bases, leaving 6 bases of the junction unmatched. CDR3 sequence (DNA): TGTGCCAGCAGTGCGGGGGTTCAAAAGACCCAGTACTTC. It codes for CASSAGVQKTQYF.

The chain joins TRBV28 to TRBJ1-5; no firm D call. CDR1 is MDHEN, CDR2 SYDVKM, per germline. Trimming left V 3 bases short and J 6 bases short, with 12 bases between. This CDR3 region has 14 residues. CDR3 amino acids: CASSFRVVSQPQHF. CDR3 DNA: TGTGCCAGCAGTTTCCGGGTCGTCAGTCAGCCCCAGCATTTT. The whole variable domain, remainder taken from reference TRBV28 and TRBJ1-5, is DVKVTQSSRYLVKRTGEKVFLECVQDMDHENMFWYRQDPGLGLRLIYFSYDVKMKEKGDIPEGYSVSREKKERFSLILESASTNQTSMYLCASSFRVVSQPQHFGDGTRLSIL.

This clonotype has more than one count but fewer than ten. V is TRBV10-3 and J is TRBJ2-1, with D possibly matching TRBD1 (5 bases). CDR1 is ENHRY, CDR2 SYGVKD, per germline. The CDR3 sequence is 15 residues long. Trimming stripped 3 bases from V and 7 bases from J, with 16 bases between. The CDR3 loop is CAISDAGPGQNEQFF. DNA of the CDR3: TGTGCCATCAGTGACGCCGGGCCAGGGCAGAATGAGCAGTTCTTC.

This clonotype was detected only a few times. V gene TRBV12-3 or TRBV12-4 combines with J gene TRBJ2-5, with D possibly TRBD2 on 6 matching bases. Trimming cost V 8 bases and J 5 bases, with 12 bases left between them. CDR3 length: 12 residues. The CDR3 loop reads CASGGARETQYF. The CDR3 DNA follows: TGTGCCAGCGGCGGGGCCCGGGAGACCCAGTACTTC.

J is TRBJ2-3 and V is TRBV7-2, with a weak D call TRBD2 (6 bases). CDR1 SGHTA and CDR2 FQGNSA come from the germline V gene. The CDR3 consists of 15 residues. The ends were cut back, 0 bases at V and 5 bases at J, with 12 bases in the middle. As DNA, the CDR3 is TGTGCCAGCAGCTTAGCGGCGGTGGGGGGAGATACGCAGTATTTT. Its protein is CASSLAAVGGDTQYF.

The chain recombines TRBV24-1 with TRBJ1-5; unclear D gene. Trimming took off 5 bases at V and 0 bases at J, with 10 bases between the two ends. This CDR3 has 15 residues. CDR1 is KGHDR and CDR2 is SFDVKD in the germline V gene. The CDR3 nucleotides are TGTGCCACCAGTGCGGGCGAAATTAGCAATCAGCCCCAGCATTTT. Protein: CATSAGEISNQPQHF.

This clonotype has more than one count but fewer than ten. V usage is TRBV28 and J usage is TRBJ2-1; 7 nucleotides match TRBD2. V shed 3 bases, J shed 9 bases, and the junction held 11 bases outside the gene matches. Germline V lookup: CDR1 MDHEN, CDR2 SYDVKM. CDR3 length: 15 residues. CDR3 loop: CASSLAAGNSLEQFF. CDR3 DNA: TGTGCCAGCAGTTTGGCAGCGGGAAATAGTCTTGAGCAGTTCTTC.

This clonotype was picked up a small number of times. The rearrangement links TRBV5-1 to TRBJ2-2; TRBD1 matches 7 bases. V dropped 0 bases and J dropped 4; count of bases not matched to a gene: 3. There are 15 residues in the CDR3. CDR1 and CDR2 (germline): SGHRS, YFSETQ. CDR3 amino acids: CASSLGSGGTGELFF. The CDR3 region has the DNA TGCGCCAGCAGCTTGGGGTCAGGGGGCACCGGGGAGCTGTTTTTT.

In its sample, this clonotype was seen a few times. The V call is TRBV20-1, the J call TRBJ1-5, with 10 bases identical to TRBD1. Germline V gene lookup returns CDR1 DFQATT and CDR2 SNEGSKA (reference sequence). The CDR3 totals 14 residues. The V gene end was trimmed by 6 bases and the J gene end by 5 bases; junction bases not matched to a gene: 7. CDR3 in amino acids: CSAMEGQGYQPQHF. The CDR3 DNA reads TGCAGTGCCATGGAGGGACAGGGGTATCAGCCCCAGCATTTT.

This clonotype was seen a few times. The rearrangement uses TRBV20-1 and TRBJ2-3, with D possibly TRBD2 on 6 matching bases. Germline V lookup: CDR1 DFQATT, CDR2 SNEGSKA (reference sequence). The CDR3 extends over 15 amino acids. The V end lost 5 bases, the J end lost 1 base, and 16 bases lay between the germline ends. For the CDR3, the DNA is TGCAGTGCTTACCTTAGCGGAGCCCGCACAGATACGCAGTATTTT. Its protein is CSAYLSGARTDTQYF.

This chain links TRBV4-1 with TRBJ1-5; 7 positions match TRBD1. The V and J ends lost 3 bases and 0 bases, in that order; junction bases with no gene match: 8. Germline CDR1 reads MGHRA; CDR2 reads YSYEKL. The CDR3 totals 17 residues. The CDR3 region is CASSHGDSRLSNQPQHF. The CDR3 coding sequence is TGCGCCAGCAGCCATGGGGACAGCCGACTTAGCAATCAGCCCCAGCATTTT.

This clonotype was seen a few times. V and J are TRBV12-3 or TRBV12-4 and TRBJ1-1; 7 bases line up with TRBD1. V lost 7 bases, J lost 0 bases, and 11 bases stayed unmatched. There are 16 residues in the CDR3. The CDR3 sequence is CASTPPGGFMNTEAFF. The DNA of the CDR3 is TGTGCCAGCACACCCCCAGGGGGGTTCATGAACACTGAAGCTTTCTTT.